This T cell receptor (beta chain) stems from a study of shared clonotypes between healthy human individuals (dated by TCRdb to 2020 to 2022). With respect to the entire study: A couple of women and a few men aged 18 to 49 years were included in the cohort. The study deeply sequenced blood TCR repertoires of about 5 healthy adults to estimate repertoire size and the extent of clonotype sharing between individuals. Between about 0.8 and 9 billion PBMCs per donor were obtained by leukapheresis. Different laboratories and diverse techniques were used to prepare libraries and sequence TCR repertoires, to increase sequencing depth and limit assay-specific biases. For each donor, CD4 naive and CD4 memory were each run on three plates, CD8 naive on two plates, and CD8 memory on one plate. General study outcomes and caveats: Sampling was restricted to blood, and TCR repertoires in tissues likely differ from the TCR repertoires found in blood. The small number of donors limited the genetic and exposure-history diversity represented. When several donors were compared, the shared fraction of clonotypes was around 4.6% for naive CD4, about 4% for naive CD8, 2% to 2.5% for memory CD4, and 0.35% to 0.4% for memory CD8. Estimated clonotype richness was generally larger for naive than for memory subsets. Pairwise subsampling indicated that sequencing depth was expected to affect the degree of clonotype sharing among donors. Compared with non-shared clonotypes, clonotypes shared by all four sorted-subset donors had higher generation probabilities. Rarefaction of sorted-subset datasets indicated incomplete sequencing despite the large sequencing depth.

Regarding this clone: Its antigen specificity is not known. One base away there is no much larger clone; base qualities are not given.

The CDR3 runs 19 residues from the cysteine to the phenylalanine. The sequence is cut down to CDR3 DNA, 57 bases in frame from base 1. The germline V gene supplies CDR1 MGHRA and CDR2 YSYEKL. V is reduced by 6 bases and J by 0 bases, leaving a spacing of 26 bases between them. Using the deep immunoSEQ assay, multiplex PCR amplified TCR CDR3 regions from genomic DNA. Extracted genomic DNA from each cell subset was spread evenly across all wells of several immunoSEQ 96-well plates, with each plate serving as a replicate. For sorted subsets, approximately 190 ng genomic DNA, equal to 30,000 or so T cell genomes, was loaded into each replicate PCR. The purified libraries were quantified using a Qubit 3.0 fluorometer, sized with a Bioanalyzer 2100, and then quantified again using the KAPA Library Quantification kit. Each immunoSEQ 96-well plate was sequenced on its own single-read 150-cycle Illumina NextSeq 550 flow cell. The source study handled its data this way. Because only junctional sequences without quality scores were contained in the immunoSEQ output, filtering matching that applied to full-length reads could not be performed. To assign V/J genes and CDR3, sequences were annotated against IMGT germline references using PyIR, a Python wrapper for IgBLAST v1.9. Any read was removed if the V/J assignment was weak (E-value above 1e-6), the CDR3 was missing, or the read contained stop codons, out-of-frame junctions, or ambiguous translated residues. V3J clonotypes were defined as sequences sharing an identical inferred V gene, J gene, and CDR3 amino acid sequence. The percentage overlap between two repertoires was calculated by dividing the number of shared unique clonotypes by the size of the smaller repertoire. Richness of each repertoire was evaluated using RTK rarefaction, the Chao1 estimator, and Recon v2.1 estimates of unobserved clonotypes. Generation probabilities for all TCRbeta clonotypes obtained by the gDNA method from several donors were computed using OLGA. TCRdb provides this immuneACCESS table in a form limited to in-frame rearrangements. Some clones are lacking; in checked studies, under half of them reflect an unresolved V gene, and why the rest are absent is not known. The V and J calls and clone size come from that table; D and trimming were worked out from the DNA. This sample is represented by fewer than 1 million clones; 96% of them were singletons. About 0.21% of the sample is in the top ten clones.

CD8 naive samples were obtained by positive selection for CCR7 among CD45RO-negative cells, yielding a CD45RA+CCR7+ population from which TemRA cells were excluded. Healthy HIV-negative adults with no recently reported acute infections or vaccinations were included as donors. All donors were Caucasian adults living in Nashville, Tennessee, USA. Blood was obtained by leukapheresis, after which PBMCs were separated by Ficoll-Histopaque density gradient centrifugation and cryopreserved in liquid nitrogen vapor phase. Analytical flow cytometry was used to check the purity and quantity of each magnetically sorted T cell population. Genomic DNA was isolated from each sorted fraction and quantified by UV absorbance on a Nanodrop 2000c.

Source material: naive CD8+ T cells sorted from blood. The cell subset or site tag for this specimen amounts to: CD45RA+CCR7+. The chain is encoded by TRBV4-1 joined to TRBJ2-5; the D gene is possibly TRBD2, with 7 bases matching. The TCR comes from a young man in good health. The CDR3 reads CASSRLLGRGFRNQETQYF. The base sequence is TGCGCCAGCAGTCGGCTGTTGGGGAGGGGGTTTCGGAACCAAGAGACCCAGTACTTC.